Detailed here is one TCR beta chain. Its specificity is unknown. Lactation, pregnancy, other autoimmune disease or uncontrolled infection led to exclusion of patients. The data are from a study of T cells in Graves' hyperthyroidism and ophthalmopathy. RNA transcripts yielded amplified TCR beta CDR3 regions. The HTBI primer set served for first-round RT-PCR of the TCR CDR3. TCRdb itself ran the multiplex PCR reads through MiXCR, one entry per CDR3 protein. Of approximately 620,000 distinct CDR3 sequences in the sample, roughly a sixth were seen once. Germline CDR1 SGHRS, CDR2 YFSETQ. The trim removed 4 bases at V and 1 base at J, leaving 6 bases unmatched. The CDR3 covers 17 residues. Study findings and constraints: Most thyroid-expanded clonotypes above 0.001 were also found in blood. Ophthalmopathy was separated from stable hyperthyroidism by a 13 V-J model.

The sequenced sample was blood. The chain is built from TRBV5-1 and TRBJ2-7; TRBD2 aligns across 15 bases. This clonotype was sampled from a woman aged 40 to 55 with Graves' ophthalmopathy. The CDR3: CASSPGLAGGLSYEQYF. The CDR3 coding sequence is TGCGCCAGCAGCCCGGGACTAGCGGGAGGCCTATCCTACGAGCAGTACTTC.